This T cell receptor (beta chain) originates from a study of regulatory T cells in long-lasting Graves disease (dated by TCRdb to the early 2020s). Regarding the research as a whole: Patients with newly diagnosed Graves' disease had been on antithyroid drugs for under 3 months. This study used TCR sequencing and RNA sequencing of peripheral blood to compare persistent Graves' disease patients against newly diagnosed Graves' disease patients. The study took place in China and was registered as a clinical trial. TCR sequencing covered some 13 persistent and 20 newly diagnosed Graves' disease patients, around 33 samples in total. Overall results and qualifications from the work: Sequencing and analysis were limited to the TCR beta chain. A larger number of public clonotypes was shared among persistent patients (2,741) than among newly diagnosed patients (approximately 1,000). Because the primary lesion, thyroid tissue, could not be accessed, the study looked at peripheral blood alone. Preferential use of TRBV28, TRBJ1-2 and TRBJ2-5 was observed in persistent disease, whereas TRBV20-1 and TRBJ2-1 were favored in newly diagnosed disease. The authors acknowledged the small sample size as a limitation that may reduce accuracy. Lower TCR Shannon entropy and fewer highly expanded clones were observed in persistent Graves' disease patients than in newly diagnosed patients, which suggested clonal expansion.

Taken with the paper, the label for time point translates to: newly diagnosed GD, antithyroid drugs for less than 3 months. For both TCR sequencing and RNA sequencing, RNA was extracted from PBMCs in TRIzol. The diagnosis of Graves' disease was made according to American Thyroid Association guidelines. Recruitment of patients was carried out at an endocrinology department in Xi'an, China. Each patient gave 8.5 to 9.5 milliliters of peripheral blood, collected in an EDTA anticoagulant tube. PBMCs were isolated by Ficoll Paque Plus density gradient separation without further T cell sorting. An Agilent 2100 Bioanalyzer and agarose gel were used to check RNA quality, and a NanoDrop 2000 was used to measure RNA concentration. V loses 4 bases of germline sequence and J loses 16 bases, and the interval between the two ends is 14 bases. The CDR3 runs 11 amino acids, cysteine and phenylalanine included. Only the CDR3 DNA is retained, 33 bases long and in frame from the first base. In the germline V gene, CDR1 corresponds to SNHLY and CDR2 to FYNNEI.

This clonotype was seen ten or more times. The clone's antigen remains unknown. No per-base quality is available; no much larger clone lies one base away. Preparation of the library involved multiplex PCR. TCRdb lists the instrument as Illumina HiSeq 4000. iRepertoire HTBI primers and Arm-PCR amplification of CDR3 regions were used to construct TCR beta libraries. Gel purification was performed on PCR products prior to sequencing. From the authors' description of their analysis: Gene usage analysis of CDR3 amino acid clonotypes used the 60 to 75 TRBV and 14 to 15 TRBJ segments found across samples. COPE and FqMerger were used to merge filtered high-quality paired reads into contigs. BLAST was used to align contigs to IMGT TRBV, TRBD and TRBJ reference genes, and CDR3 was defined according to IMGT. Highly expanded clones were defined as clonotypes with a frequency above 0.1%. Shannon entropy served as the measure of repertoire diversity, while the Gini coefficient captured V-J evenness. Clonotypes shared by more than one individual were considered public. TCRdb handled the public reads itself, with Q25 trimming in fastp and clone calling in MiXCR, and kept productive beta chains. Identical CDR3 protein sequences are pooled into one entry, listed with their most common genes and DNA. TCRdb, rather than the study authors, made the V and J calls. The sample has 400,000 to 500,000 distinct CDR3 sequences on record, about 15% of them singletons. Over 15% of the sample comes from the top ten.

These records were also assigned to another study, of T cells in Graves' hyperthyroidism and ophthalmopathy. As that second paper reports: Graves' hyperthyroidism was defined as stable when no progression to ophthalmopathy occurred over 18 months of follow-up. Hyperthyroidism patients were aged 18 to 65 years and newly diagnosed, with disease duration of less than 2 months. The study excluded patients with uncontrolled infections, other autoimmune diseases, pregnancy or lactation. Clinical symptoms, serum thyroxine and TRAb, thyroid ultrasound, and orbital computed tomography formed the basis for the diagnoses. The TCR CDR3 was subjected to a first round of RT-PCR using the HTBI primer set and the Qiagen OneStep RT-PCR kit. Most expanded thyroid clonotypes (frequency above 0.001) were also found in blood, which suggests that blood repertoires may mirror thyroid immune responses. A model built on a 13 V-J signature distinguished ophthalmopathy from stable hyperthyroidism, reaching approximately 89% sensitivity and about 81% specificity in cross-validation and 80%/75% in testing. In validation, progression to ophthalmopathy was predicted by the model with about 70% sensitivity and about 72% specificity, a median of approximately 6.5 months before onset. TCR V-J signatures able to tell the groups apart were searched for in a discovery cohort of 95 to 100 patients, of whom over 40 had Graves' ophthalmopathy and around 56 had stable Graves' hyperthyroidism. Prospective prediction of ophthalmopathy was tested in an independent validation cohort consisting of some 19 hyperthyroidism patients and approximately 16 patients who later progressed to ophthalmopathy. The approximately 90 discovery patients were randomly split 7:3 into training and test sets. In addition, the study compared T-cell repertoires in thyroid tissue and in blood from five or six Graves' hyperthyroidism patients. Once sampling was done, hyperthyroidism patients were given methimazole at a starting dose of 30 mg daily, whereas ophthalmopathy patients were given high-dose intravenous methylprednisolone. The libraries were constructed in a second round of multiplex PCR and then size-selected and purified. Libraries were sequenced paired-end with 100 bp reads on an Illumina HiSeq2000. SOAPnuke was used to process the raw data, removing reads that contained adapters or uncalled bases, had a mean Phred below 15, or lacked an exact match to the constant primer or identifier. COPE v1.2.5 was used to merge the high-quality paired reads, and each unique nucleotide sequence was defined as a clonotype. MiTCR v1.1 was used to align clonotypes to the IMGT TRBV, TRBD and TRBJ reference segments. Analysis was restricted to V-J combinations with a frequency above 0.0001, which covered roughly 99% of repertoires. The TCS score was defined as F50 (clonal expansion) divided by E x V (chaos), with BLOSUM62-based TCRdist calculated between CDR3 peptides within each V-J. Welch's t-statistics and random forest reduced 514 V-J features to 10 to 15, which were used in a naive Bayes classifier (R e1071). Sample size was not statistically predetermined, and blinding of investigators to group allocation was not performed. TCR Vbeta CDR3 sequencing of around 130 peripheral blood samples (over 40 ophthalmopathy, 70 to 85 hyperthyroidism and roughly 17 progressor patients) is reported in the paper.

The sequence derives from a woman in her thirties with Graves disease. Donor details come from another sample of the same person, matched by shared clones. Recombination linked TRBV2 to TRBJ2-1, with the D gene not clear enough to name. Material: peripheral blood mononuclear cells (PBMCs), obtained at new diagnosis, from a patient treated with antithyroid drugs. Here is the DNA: TGTGCCAGCAGTGGAGACTGGGGTTGCTTCTTC. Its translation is CASSGDWGCFF.